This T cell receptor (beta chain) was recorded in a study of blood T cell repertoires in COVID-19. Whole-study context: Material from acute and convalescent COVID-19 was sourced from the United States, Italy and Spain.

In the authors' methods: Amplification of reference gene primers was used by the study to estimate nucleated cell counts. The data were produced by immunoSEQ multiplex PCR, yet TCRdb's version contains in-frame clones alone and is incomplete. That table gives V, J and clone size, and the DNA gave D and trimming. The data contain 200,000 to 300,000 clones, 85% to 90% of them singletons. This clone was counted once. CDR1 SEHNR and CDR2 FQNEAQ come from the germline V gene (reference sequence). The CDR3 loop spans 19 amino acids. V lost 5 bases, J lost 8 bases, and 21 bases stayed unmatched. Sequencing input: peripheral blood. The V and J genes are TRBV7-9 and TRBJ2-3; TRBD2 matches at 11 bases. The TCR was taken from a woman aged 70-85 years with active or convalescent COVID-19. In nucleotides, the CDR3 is TGTGCCAGCAGCCGGGACAGAGTTCTAGCGGGGGGCCAAGGAGGTACGCAGTATTTT. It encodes CASSRDRVLAGGQGGTQYF.